This TCR beta chain was documented in a study of blood T cell repertoires in COVID-19. Looking at the study overall: Acute and convalescent COVID-19 specimens originated in the United States, Italy and Spain. The analysed material was cDNA or gDNA that came from T cells, B-cell-depleted T cells, or PBMCs.

V lost 4 bases to trimming and J lost 3 bases, with 12 bases between them. The germline CDR1 and CDR2 sequences are LGHDT and YNNKEL (reference sequence). The CDR3 is made up of 14 amino acids. In the original analysis: Amplification of reference gene primers was used by the study to estimate nucleated cell counts. The method was immunoSEQ multiplex PCR; TCRdb's version includes in-frame clones alone and lacks a portion of them. V, J and clone size derive from that table, while D and trimming were established from the DNA sequence. The sample holds about 34,000 clones; around 85% are singletons and the top ten take 13% to 15%.

Sequenced input: peripheral blood. The clonotype was recovered from a human donor with acute or convalescent COVID-19. The donor label of this sample is uncertain. The chain recombines TRBV3-1 (or the pseudogene TRBV3-2) with TRBJ1-1; D remains ambiguous. CDR3 nucleotides: TGTGCCAGCAGCCTTACTACCGGGTACACTGAAGCTTTCTTT. Translated: CASSLTTGYTEAFF.